This T cell receptor (beta chain) emerged from a study of T cells after yellow fever vaccination. The table lists this clonotype with many counts. General study points: From the bulk population, abundant clonotypes could contaminate and appear within FACS-sorted repertoires. Most primary-vaccination clones recurred post-booster (roughly 96% CD4, 88% CD8).

TCRdb re-called the 5' RACE reads with MiXCR, one entry per CDR3 protein. This table has under 55,000 distinct CDR3 sequences, less than 8% appearing once. The CDR3 runs 14 residues. Trimming took off 4 bases at V and 0 bases at J, with 10 bases between the two ends. The germline CDR1 and CDR2 sequences are SGHTA and FQGNSA. Sequencing was performed on CD8+ T cells not binding an NS4B(214-222) dextramer, sorted from PBMCs, taken about 49 days after the first yellow fever vaccination. This receptor was identified in a man aged 18 to 29 who received the YFV17D yellow fever vaccine. The J gene is TRBJ2-7, the V gene TRBV7-2; tentatively, D is TRBD1 (6 bases). The CDR3 DNA reads as TGTGCCAGCAGCTCCACAGGGAACTCCTACGAGCAGTACTTC. It specifies CASSSTGNSYEQYF.